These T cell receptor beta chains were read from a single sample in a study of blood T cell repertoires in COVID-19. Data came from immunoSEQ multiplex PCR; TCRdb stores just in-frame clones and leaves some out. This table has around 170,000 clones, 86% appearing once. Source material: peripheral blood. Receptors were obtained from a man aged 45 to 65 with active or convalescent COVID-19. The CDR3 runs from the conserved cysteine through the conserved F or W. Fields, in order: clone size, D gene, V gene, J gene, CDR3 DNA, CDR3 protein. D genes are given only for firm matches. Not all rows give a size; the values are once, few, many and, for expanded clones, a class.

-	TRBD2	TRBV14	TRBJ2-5	TGTGCCAGCAGCCAAGATGCGGCGGGGGGCCAAGAGACCCAGTACTTC	CASSQDAAGGQETQYF
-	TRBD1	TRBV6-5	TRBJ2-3	TGTGCCAGCAGTCGGGACAGGGGGCCCGATACGCAGTATTTT	CASSRDRGPDTQYF
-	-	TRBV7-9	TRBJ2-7	TGTGCCAGCAGCTTGGAACAGGGCATCGAGCAGTACTTC	CASSLEQGIEQYF
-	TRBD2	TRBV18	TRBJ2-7	TGTGCCAGCTCACCACGTACTAGCGGGAGTGACTACGAGCAGTACTTC	CASSPRTSGSDYEQYF
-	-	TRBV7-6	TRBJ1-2	TGTGCCAGCAGCTTTGGGGGCATGGGTGGCTACACCTTC	CASSFGGMGGYTF
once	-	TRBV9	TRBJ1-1	TGTGCCAGCAGCGTAGGCCCGGAGTCTTTCACTGAAGCTTTCTTT	CASSVGPESFTEAFF
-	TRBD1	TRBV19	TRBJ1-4	TGTGCCAGTAGTTTACCGGGACAGGGCGATGAAAAACTGTTTTTT	CASSLPGQGDEKLFF
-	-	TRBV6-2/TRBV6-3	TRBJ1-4	TGTGCCAGCAGCCCTACAGGGTTGGGGGCAACTAATGAAAAACTGTTTTTT	CASSPTGLGATNEKLFF
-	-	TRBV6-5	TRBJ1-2	TGTGCCAGCACGGGAGATCCAGGCTATGGCTACACCTTC	CASTGDPGYGYTF
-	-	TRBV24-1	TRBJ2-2	TGTGCCACCAGTGGGTCTAGTTGGAACACCGGGGAGCTGTTTTTT	CATSGSSWNTGELFF
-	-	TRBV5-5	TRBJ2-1	TGTGCCAGCAGCTTGGCTGCAGTCAATGAGCAGTTCTTC	CASSLAAVNEQFF
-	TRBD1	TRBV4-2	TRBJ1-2	TGTGCCAGCAGCCAAGAGAGGGACAGCTCCTACTATGGCTACACCTTC	CASSQERDSSYYGYTF
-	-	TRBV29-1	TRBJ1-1	TGCAGCGTCCCCACGGGGGGGATGAACACTGAAGCTTTCTTT	CSVPTGGMNTEAFF
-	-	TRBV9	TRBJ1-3	TGTGCCAGCAGCCCTCACTACGACGTGGGAAACACCATATATTTT	CASSPHYDVGNTIYF
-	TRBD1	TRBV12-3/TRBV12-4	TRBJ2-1	TGTGCCAGCGGGGGGACAGGGGGTAATGAGCAGTTCTTC	CASGGTGGNEQFF
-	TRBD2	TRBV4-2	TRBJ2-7	TGTGCCAGCAGCCAAGACCCGCTAGCGGGGGGGCATTACGAGCAGTACTTC	CASSQDPLAGGHYEQYF
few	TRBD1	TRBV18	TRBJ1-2	TGTGCCAGCTCACCCTCTGGGACAGTCTATGGCTACACCTTC	CASSPSGTVYGYTF
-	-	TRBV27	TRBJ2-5	TGTGCCAGCAGTTTTGGCTTAGTTGAGCGAGAGACCCAGTACTTC	CASSFGLVERETQYF